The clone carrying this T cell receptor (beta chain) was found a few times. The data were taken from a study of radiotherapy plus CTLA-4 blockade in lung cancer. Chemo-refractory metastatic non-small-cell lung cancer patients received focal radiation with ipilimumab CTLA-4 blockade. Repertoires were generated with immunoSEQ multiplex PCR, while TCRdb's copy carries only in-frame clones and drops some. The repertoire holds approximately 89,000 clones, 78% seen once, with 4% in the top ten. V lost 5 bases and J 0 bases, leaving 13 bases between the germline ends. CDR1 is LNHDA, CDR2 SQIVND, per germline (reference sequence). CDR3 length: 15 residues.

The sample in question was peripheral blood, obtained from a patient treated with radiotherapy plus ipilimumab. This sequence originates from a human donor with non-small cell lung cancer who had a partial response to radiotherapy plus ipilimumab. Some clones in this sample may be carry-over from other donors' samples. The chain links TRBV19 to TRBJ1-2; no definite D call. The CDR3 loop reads CASSPYRRANYGYTF. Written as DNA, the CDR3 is TGTGCCAGTAGTCCGTACCGGAGGGCTAACTATGGCTACACCTTC.